This T cell receptor (beta chain) was recovered during a study of identical twins. This clonotype was observed a handful of times. CDR3 length equals 15 residues. The V and J ends lost 0 bases and 5 bases respectively, with 13 bases between them. The V gene's germline CDR1 is MGHRA and CDR2 YSYEKL. A template switching step contributed a universal primer site, while unique molecular identifiers were present in the cDNA. Using its own MiXCR run on the 5' RACE reads, TCRdb lists one record per CDR3 protein. This sample has hundreds of thousands of distinct CDR3 sequences, with 9% to 15% found just once. In addition, the sample was reused for a study of yellow fever vaccine responses in identical twins.

The rearrangement links TRBV4-1 to TRBJ2-5; possible D gene TRBD2, 5 bases. The sequence was obtained from a woman younger than 30 in good health. Sequences were obtained from PBMCs. In DNA form, the CDR3 reads TGCGCCAGCAGCCAAGATGGACGGGGAGTGGAGACCCAGTACTTC. The encoded protein is CASSQDGRGVETQYF.